The present TCR beta chain was sequenced within a study of T cells in Graves' hyperthyroidism and ophthalmopathy (dated by TCRdb to 2018 to 2020). With regard to the full study: Peripheral blood samples were taken at initial diagnosis, before any treatment was given. For training and testing, the 80 to 100 patients in the discovery cohort were randomly divided in a 7:3 ratio. In several Graves' hyperthyroidism patients, the study also compared T-cell repertoires from thyroid tissue with T-cell repertoires from blood. A discovery cohort of roughly 100 patients, approximately 45 with Graves' ophthalmopathy and approximately 60 with stable Graves' hyperthyroidism, was used to find distinguishing TCR V-J signatures. An independent validation cohort of under 20 hyperthyroidism patients and about 16 patients who later progressed to ophthalmopathy tested prospective prediction of ophthalmopathy. The paper reports TCR Vbeta CDR3 sequencing of over 130 peripheral blood samples: approximately 41 ophthalmopathy, about 75 hyperthyroidism and 17 progressor patients. After sampling, hyperthyroidism patients received methimazole starting at 30 mg daily, and ophthalmopathy patients received high-dose intravenous methylprednisolone.

Amplification of TCR beta CDR3 regions was carried out from RNA transcripts. The first round of RT-PCR for the TCR CDR3 was performed with the HTBI primer set and the Qiagen OneStep RT-PCR kit. A second multiplex PCR round built the libraries, followed by size selection and purification. The libraries were sequenced on an Illumina HiSeq2000 using paired-end 100 bp reads. The study's own analysis went as follows. Raw data were processed with SOAPnuke, discarding reads with adapters, uncalled bases, mean Phred below 15, or no exact constant-primer or identifier match. High-quality paired reads were merged with COPE v1.2.5, and unique nucleotide sequences were defined as clonotypes. Clonotypes were aligned to IMGT TRBV, TRBD and TRBJ reference segments using MiTCR v1.1. The analysis included only V-J combinations with a frequency above 0.0001, which together covered 99% to 99.2% of the repertoires. The TCS score was defined as the ratio of F50 (clonal expansion) to E x V (chaos), calculated using BLOSUM62-based TCRdist between CDR3 peptides within each V-J. Welch's t-statistics and random forest reduced 500 to 650 V-J features to 10 to 15, which were used in a naive Bayes classifier (R e1071). TCRdb applied fastp at Q25 and MiXCR to the public reads, then kept only in-frame beta chains. Rows with a matching CDR3 protein are joined into one entry that keeps the most common DNA and genes. What appears here as the V and J calls and clone size reflects TCRdb's work, not the paper's. This sample comprises roughly 400,000 distinct CDR3 sequences, around an eighth of them detected only once. 28% of the sample is taken by the ten largest.

The research as a whole found: A 13 V-J signature model separated ophthalmopathy from stable hyperthyroidism, with approximately 87% sensitivity and 81% to 83% specificity in cross-validation and 80%/75% in testing. No statistical method was used to set the sample size in advance, and investigators knew the group allocation. In validation, progression to ophthalmopathy was predicted by the model with 55% to 71% sensitivity and 72% to 85% specificity, a median of 6.5 months before onset. Most expanded thyroid clonotypes (frequency above 0.001) were also detected in blood, suggesting blood repertoires may reflect thyroid immune responses.

This clonotype showed up many times. There is no known antigen for this receptor. Base quality data are lacking; no much larger clone is found one base away. Ophthalmopathy patients had moderately to severely active disease, Clinical Activity Score of at least 3, NOSPECS grade of at least 4, and duration under 3 months. Exclusion was applied to patients with uncontrolled infections, other autoimmune diseases, pregnancy or lactation. Clinical symptoms, serum thyroxine and TRAb, thyroid ultrasound, and orbital computed tomography formed the basis for the diagnoses. Ficoll-Paque density gradient centrifugation was used to isolate PBMCs from about 10 ml of fresh peripheral blood. Trizol reagent was used to extract total RNA, and RNA quality was then checked on an Agilent 2100 Bioanalyzer. V and J are trimmed by 6 bases and 5 bases, and the gene matches miss 8 bases of the junction. The germline V gene provides CDR1 SNHLY and CDR2 FYNNEI. Including cysteine and phenylalanine, the CDR3 has 16 amino acids. Only the CDR3 region is kept as DNA, spanning 48 bases read in frame from base 1.

This TCR derives from a man aged 50-59 years with Graves' ophthalmopathy. The specimen sequenced was blood. The rearranged chain carries TRBV2 and TRBJ2-1; 12 nucleotides in the junction match TRBD2. The CDR3 corresponds to CASRNLGLAGNNEQFF. The sequenced DNA is TGTGCCAGCAGAAACCTGGGACTAGCGGGTAACAATGAGCAGTTCTTC.